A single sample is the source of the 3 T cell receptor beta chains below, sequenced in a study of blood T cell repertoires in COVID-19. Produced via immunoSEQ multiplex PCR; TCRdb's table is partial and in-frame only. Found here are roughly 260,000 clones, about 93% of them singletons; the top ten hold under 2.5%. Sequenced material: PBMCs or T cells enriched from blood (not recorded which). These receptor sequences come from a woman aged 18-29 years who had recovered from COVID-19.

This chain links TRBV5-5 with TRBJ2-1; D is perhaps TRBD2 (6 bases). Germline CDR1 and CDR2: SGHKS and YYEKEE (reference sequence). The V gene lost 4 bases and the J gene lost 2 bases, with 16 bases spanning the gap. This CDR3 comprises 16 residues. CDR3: CASSHTGGKTYNEQFF. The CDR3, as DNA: TGTGCCAGCAGCCACACCGGAGGGAAAACCTACAATGAGCAGTTCTTC.

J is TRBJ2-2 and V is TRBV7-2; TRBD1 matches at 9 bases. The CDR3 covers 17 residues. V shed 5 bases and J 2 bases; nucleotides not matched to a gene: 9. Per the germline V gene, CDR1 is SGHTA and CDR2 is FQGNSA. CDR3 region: CASSHRTGAFNTGELFF. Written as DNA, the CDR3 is TGTGCCAGCAGCCACCGGACAGGGGCCTTTAACACCGGGGAGCTGTTTTTT.

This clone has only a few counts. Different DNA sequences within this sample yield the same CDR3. The CDR3 protein is CASSPFRTGANTGELFF. In nucleotides, the CDR3 is TGTGCCAGCTCACCATTCCGGACAGGAGCGAACACCGGGGAGCTGTTTTTT. V is TRBV18 and J is TRBJ2-2; 7 bases map to TRBD1. V lost 2 bases, J lost 0 bases, and 6 bases stayed unmatched. This CDR3 comprises 17 residues. Germline-derived CDR1 and CDR2 are KGHSH and LQKENI.